This record covers a single T cell receptor beta chain. Its antigen is unknown. No base-level quality is on record; no much larger clone is a single base apart. The germline V gene (reference sequence) provides CDR1 LNHNV and CDR2 YYDKDF. The CDR3 sequence holds 14 residues, the cysteine and phenylalanine included. Only CDR3 DNA remains: 42 bases, in frame from the first base. Here V drops 2 bases and J drops 5 bases, and the junction holds 3 bases not matched to any gene. In total, 500 to 700 healthy bone marrow donors made up the cohort. All cohort members were sampled while nominally healthy, although unrecorded immune exposures were likely present. The donor tested CMV seropositive and was one of the 289 seropositive cohort members. A peripheral blood sample was provided by each donor, and peripheral blood mononuclear cells were used for TCR beta sequencing. The Qiagen DNeasy Blood Extraction Kit was used to extract genomic DNA from the blood cell samples.

Preparation of the library involved the immunoSEQ multiplex PCR assay. For the multiplex PCR, a mixture combining 60 forward primers for TCR Vbeta segments and 13 reverse primers for TCR Jbeta segments was used. Amplification of the CDR3 region of rearranged TCR beta genes was performed with a multiplex PCR assay on genomic DNA. The Illumina HiSeq System was used to sequence the amplified TCR beta libraries as 87-base-pair reads. As for the original processing: In a later analysis, roughly 80 million unique TCR beta chains were counted across the roughly 610 repertoires, and roughly 11 million of these chains were shared by at least two donors. A nearest-neighbor algorithm error-corrected the raw reads and collapsed the reads into unique sequences, merging closely related sequences to remove PCR and sequencing errors. V, D and J gene segments were assigned by aligning CDR3 sequences to IMGT reference sequences. For a sequence to be retained, at least a six-nucleotide match to both a V gene segment and a J gene segment was required. A rearrangement was called productive if the CDR3 had no stop codons and remained in frame with V and J, and every other rearrangement was called non-productive. CDR3 was defined according to IMGT convention as the region running from the second conserved V-encoded cysteine to the conserved J-encoded phenylalanine. The earlier analysis of a few hundred of the donors excluded sequences that lacked an unambiguous match to a single V gene segment. An earlier analysis of around 600 of the donors classified V segments as functional when productive rearrangements were above 56.7% and as segregating when the standard deviation between donors was above 5%. To diagnose cytomegalovirus status from the catalog of TCR beta chain sequences, a statistical classification framework was built. V and J gene assignment, in a later analysis, came from comparing TCR nucleotide sequences with IMGT/GENE-DB human TR gene sequences. Using the TCRdist pipeline, a later analysis assigned CDR3 sequences along with most-parsimonious VDJ recombination scenarios. In a later analysis, each TCR beta chain was defined by its CDR3 amino acid sequence together with its V-gene family, and reads without a unique V-gene family were excluded. As a way to deal with suspected cross-contamination and a sequencing artifact, a later analysis dropped hundreds of nucleotide sequences that were highly shared and had low generation probability. For each public chain, a later analysis derived a clonal expansion index from normalized ranks of inferred template counts within each repertoire. Generation probabilities in a later analysis came from a VDJ recombination model fitted to out-of-frame rearrangements, and those results were checked against IGoR. A later analysis scored TCR-TCR, TCR-HLA and TCR-CMV co-occurrence with hypergeometric tests, applying a repertoire-size bias correction to TCR pairs. In a later analysis, false discovery rates were estimated by permuting HLA or CMV assignments 20 times. In a later analysis, co-occurring TCRs were grouped using DBSCAN, with TCRdist sequence similarity added in when clustering inside HLA-allele-positive subsets. Repertoires with fewer than 30,000 or more than 120,000 public chains were left out of co-occurrence clustering, as were a few repertoires with anomalous nucleotide sharing. TCRdb mirrors the immuneACCESS table, restricted to in-frame sequences. Some clones are absent from its copies; in checked studies, under half trace to an unresolved V gene, and the reason for the others is unknown. V, J and clone size reflect that table, while D and trimming were determined from the DNA. This sample comprises 100,000 to 150,000 clones, 81% of them detected only once. 5.9% of the sample comes from the top ten.

These data come from a study of cytomegalovirus exposure and HLA in healthy donors listed by TCRdb under 2017. Broadly, across the study: An earlier analysis of around 600 of the donors reported about 290 Gb of sequence data and 100 million to 130 million unique TCR beta sequences from some 180 million T cells. About 320 gigabases of sequencing data and tens of millions of unique TCR sequences were included in an early release covering roughly 600 HLA-typed donors. Of the roughly 400 genotyped donors, around 81% fell in the genetic ancestry cluster associated with self-reported Caucasian donors. The study aimed to test whether cataloging public T cell receptors could reveal signatures of past pathogen exposure. The study profiled the T cell repertoires of some 610 subjects by immunosequencing and related them to cytomegalovirus serostatus. Besides the first cohort of around 700 subjects, a separate validation cohort made up of over 95 different subjects was used. The study combined high-throughput TCR immunosequencing, statistical association of individual TCRs with disease status, and machine learning to predict cytomegalovirus infection status. A later analysis re-analyzed previously published TCR beta repertoires from roughly 630 donors and added high-resolution HLA genotyping to study TCR occurrence patterns. Rather than using new phenotypic data, the later analysis identified candidate immune exposures from TCR beta sequences and from how often those sequences occurred across donors. In an earlier analysis of around 540 of the donors, high-throughput TCR beta sequencing was used to judge whether each TCR beta V gene segment behaved as functional or pseudogenic. Donor age, sex, ethnicity and CMV serostatus were compiled alongside the repertoire data. Genome-wide SNP genotypes for about three fifths of the roughly 670 donors were used in a later genetic analysis, which treated that subset as a discovery cohort. All discovery cohort repertoires had been generated using a single sequencing platform. Both class I and class II loci were covered by HLA typing, at four-digit resolution. The number of typed donors differed by locus: about 620-630 for A, B, C, DRB1 and DQB1; some 540 for DQA1; 606 for DPA1; and some 450 for DPB1. About 5 DR-DQ haplotypes were handled as single units for association and clustering, since linkage in the cohort was strong. On average, roughly 240,000 unique TCR beta nucleotide sequences were sequenced per donor among more than 350 genotyped donors of the cohort, with roughly a sixth of those sequences being non-productive.

The investigation overall reported the following: Because HLA typing was unavailable for some donors at each locus, only the typed subset was used in association tests. A cluster of highly shared sequence variants was judged likely to be a technical artifact of the sequencing pipeline. According to a later analysis, parvovirus B19, influenza, CMV and Epstein-Barr virus appeared linked to several top co-occurrence clusters. Compared with the approximately 720-donor mean, donors in an Asian-associated ancestry cluster had fewer N-insertions in productive TCRs, according to a later genetic analysis. Presence/absence analyses assumed roughly uniform sequencing depth across donors, an assumption that may not hold. The classifier was reported to diagnose cytomegalovirus status with high specificity and sensitivity in both the original cohort and the validation cohort. In a later analysis, HLA-associated TCR beta chains showed more clonal expansion and lower generation probabilities than non-associated chains that were equally common. The 87-base-pair reads could not distinguish some IMGT-functional V segments, including TRBV6-2 and TRBV6-3, so those segments were excluded. Correlated functional status among segregating V segments might reflect linkage disequilibrium, but an unknown experimental factor could not be ruled out. Most TCR sequences were observed very rarely across donors, whereas some public TCRs were present in many individuals. Most CMV-associated TCR beta chains appeared to be HLA-restricted in a later analysis, and the HLA associations seemed to be driven largely by CMV exposure. Because counts were too low, about 15 rarely observed V segments, including chromosome 9 orphons, were left out of the earlier analysis of 500 to 650 of the donors. V-gene and J-gene trimming of TCR beta chains was associated with a missense DCLRE1C variant in a later genetic analysis, and the association was replicated in an independent cohort. CMV serostatus was the only immune exposure information available for the cohort. The study gave a list of about 160 TCR beta chains associated with cytomegalovirus. Only TCR beta chains were sequenced in this cohort, and the absence of alpha or paired-chain data limited detectable features. Strong co-occurrence of HLA alleles, especially DR and DQ, made assigning TCR associations to individual alleles difficult. In vitro tests confirmed that three of the cytomegalovirus-associated TCR beta chains recognize cytomegalovirus antigens. A further reported finding was that TCR beta sequences accurately predicted the HLA-A and HLA-B alleles for most subjects in the first cohort. In an earlier analysis of 450 to 750 of the donors, most TCR beta V segments appeared in productive rearrangements about 87% or about 30% of the time, broadly matching IMGT annotations. According to the authors, the approach could potentially be generalized to other disease states and immunological phenotypes. In a later analysis, the rate of TCR association differed among HLA loci, with DRB1 alleles having the most associated TCRs and HLA-C alleles having the fewest. In a later analysis, some 17,000 TCR beta sequences were associated with specific HLA alleles at a false discovery rate of 0.05.

Sample: PBMCs. Recombination connected TRBV15 to TRBJ2-3; TRBD2 fits 8 bases in the junction. The sequence was obtained from a middle-aged woman in good health and CMV-seropositive. The DNA is TGTGCCACCAGCAGAAGCGGGAGCGAAGATACGCAGTATTTT. Its translation is CATSRSGSEDTQYF.